Listed below are T cell receptor beta chains from one sample, sequenced in a study of T cells in Graves' hyperthyroidism and ophthalmopathy. Each CDR3 protein gets one entry after TCRdb re-called the multiplex PCR reads with MiXCR. The data contain 550,000 to 700,000 distinct CDR3 sequences, about half of them singletons. Sequenced material: peripheral blood or thyroid tissue (not recorded which). The receptors were sampled from an adult woman with Graves' disease, either hyperthyroidism or ophthalmopathy (not recorded which). Both conserved end residues are part of each CDR3. The D gene is left open where the match is weak. Part of the rows lack a size; the others show once, few, many or a class for expanded clones.

V: TRBV13; J: TRBJ2-7; length: 12; D: NA; size: many; DNA: TGTGCCAGCAGCCCTACAGGGACCGAGCAGTACTTC; CDR3: CASSPTGTEQYF
V: TRBV24-1; J: TRBJ2-1; length: 17; D: TRBD2; size: NA; DNA: TGTGCCACCAGTGATGTTAAAGGCGGGAGGTCCTACAATGAGCAGTTCTTC; CDR3: CATSDVKGGRSYNEQFF
V: TRBV29-1; J: TRBJ2-7; length: 11; D: NA; size: NA; DNA: TGCAGCGGAGCTCACGCCTACGAGCAGTACTTC; CDR3: CSGAHAYEQYF
V: TRBV6-4; J: TRBJ2-2; length: 15; D: NA; size: many; DNA: TGTGCCAGCAGTGACGGGACTCCAGACACCGGGGAGCTGTTTTTT; CDR3: CASSDGTPDTGELFF
V: TRBV7-8; J: TRBJ2-3; length: 14; D: NA; size: NA; DNA: TGTGCCAGCAGCTTAATCGGGAACACAGATACGCAGTATTTT; CDR3: CASSLIGNTDTQYF
V: TRBV9; J: TRBJ2-3; length: 16; D: TRBD2; size: many; DNA: TGTGCCAGCAGCGCGTTGGAACTAGCGGGGCTAGATACGCAGTATTTT; CDR3: CASSALELAGLDTQYF
V: TRBV9; J: TRBJ2-7; length: 15; D: NA; size: NA; DNA: TGTGCCAGCAGCCAATACTACGGACTACAGTACGAGCAGTACTTC; CDR3: CASSQYYGLQYEQYF
V: TRBV28; J: TRBJ1-2; length: 17; D: NA; size: NA; DNA: TGTGCCAGCAGTTTATCGCCAGGGGCCGCAGCTAACTATGGCTACACCTTC; CDR3: CASSLSPGAAANYGYTF
V: TRBV20-1; J: TRBJ1-5; length: 14; D: TRBD1; size: NA; DNA: TGCAGTGCTAAAACCGGGACAGGGATTTGGACCCAGCATTTT; CDR3: CSAKTGTGIWTQHF
V: TRBV20-1; J: TRBJ2-1; length: 13; D: TRBD2; size: NA; DNA: TGCAGTGCGAGTCCGGGACTAGCGCGTGAGCAGTTCTTC; CDR3: CSASPGLAREQFF
V: TRBV20-1; J: TRBJ2-5; length: 11; D: TRBD1; size: NA; DNA: TGCAGTGCTAGCAGGGGGAAGACCCAGTACTTC; CDR3: CSASRGKTQYF
V: TRBV29-1; J: TRBJ2-7; length: 17; D: NA; size: NA; DNA: TGCAGCGTTGGTGGCAGCGGATCCCGGGACGGGTCCTACGAGCAGTACTTC; CDR3: CSVGGSGSRDGSYEQYF
V: TRBV29-1; J: TRBJ1-4; length: 14; D: TRBD1; size: NA; DNA: TGCAGCGTCCGCTCCGGGACAGCAAATGAAAAACTGTTTTTT; CDR3: CSVRSGTANEKLFF
V: TRBV3-1; J: TRBJ1-1; length: 16; D: NA; size: few; DNA: TGTGCCAGCAGCCAAGATTTTAGGGGATTGAACACTGAAGCTTTCTTT; CDR3: CASSQDFRGLNTEAFF
V: TRBV29-1; J: TRBJ1-2; length: 11; D: NA; size: many; DNA: TGCAGCGTTGAAGAGACACTGGGCTACACCTTC; CDR3: CSVEETLGYTF
V: TRBV29-1; J: TRBJ2-5; length: 13; D: TRBD1; size: many; DNA: TGCAGCGTTGAGAAGACAGGGATGTGGACCCAGTACTTC; CDR3: CSVEKTGMWTQYF
V: TRBV7-2; J: TRBJ2-2; length: 13; D: NA; size: NA; DNA: TGTGCCAGCAGCCTGGACTCGATGGGGGAGCTGTTTTTT; CDR3: CASSLDSMGELFF
V: TRBV6-1; J: TRBJ2-5; length: 18; D: NA; size: many; DNA: TGTGCCAGCAGCCCCGCGGGCCTCAGGGGCGACGACCAAGAGACCCAGTACTTC; CDR3: CASSPAGLRGDDQETQYF
V: TRBV7-2; J: TRBJ1-2; length: 17; D: NA; size: NA; DNA: TGTGCCAGCAGCCTGGACGCGACAGCACTACCTAACTATGGCTACACCTTC; CDR3: CASSLDATALPNYGYTF
V: TRBV10-3; J: TRBJ1-5; length: 17; D: TRBD1; size: NA; DNA: TGTGCCATCACCCCGACAGGGGGAGCCCATAGCAATCAGCCCCAGCATTTT; CDR3: CAITPTGGAHSNQPQHF
V: TRBV7-9; J: TRBJ2-2; length: 16; D: TRBD1; size: many; DNA: TGTGCCAGCAGCCTAGGACAGGGGATTGGCACCGGGGAGCTGTTTTTT; CDR3: CASSLGQGIGTGELFF
V: TRBV6-1; J: TRBJ2-7; length: 15; D: TRBD2; size: NA; DNA: TGTGCCAGCAGAGCGACTAGCGGGAGGGGGTACGAGCAGTACTTC; CDR3: CASRATSGRGYEQYF
V: TRBV7-8; J: TRBJ2-6; length: 15; D: NA; size: NA; DNA: TGTGCCAGCATCCTACAAATCTCTGGGGCCAACGTCCTGACTTTC; CDR3: CASILQISGANVLTF
V: TRBV10-3; J: TRBJ1-6; length: 14; D: TRBD1; size: few; DNA: TGTGCCATCAGTGAAGGGGACAGGAATTCACCCCTCCACTTT; CDR3: CAISEGDRNSPLHF
V: TRBV12-3/TRBV12-4; J: TRBJ1-1; length: 16; D: NA; size: many; DNA: TGTGCCAGCAGTTTAGCCCTGGGACTGACACACACTGAAGCTTTCTTT; CDR3: CASSLALGLTHTEAFF
V: TRBV15; J: TRBJ1-5; length: 14; D: NA; size: NA; DNA: TGTGCCACCAGCAGTCGGGATAGCAATCAGCCCCAGCATTTT; CDR3: CATSSRDSNQPQHF
V: TRBV20-1; J: TRBJ1-1; length: 9; D: NA; size: NA; DNA: TGCAGCTCAGGGTTTGAAGCTTTCTTT; CDR3: CSSGFEAFF
V: TRBV10-3; J: TRBJ1-2; length: 12; D: NA; size: few; DNA: TGTGCCATCAGTAAGGGAAACTATGGCTACACCTTC; CDR3: CAISKGNYGYTF
V: TRBV28; J: TRBJ1-3; length: 12; D: NA; size: few; DNA: TGTGCCAGCAGCAGAGGAGAAAACACCATATATTTT; CDR3: CASSRGENTIYF
V: TRBV19; J: TRBJ2-7; length: 12; D: TRBD1; size: NA; DNA: TGTGCCAGTACGGACAGGTCCGCCGAGCAGTACTTC; CDR3: CASTDRSAEQYF
V: TRBV27; J: TRBJ2-7; length: 16; D: TRBD2; size: NA; DNA: TGTGCCAGCCGTCGACTAGCGGGAGTATATTCGGACGAGCAGTACTTC; CDR3: CASRRLAGVYSDEQYF
V: TRBV29-1; J: TRBJ2-7; length: 13; D: TRBD2; size: many; DNA: TGCAGCGTGGCGAGCGGGAGATCCTACGAGCAGTACTTC; CDR3: CSVASGRSYEQYF
V: TRBV24-1; J: TRBJ1-1; length: 14; D: NA; size: NA; DNA: TGTGCCACCAAGGGTAGAGGGACGAACACTGAAGCTTTCTTT; CDR3: CATKGRGTNTEAFF
V: TRBV4-1; J: TRBJ1-3; length: 15; D: NA; size: many; DNA: TGCGCCAGCAGCCAACCCCGCAGCTCTGGAAACACCATATATTTT; CDR3: CASSQPRSSGNTIYF
V: TRBV2; J: TRBJ2-5; length: 14; D: TRBD2; size: few; DNA: TGTGCCAGCAGGCCCCTAGCGGTGCGGGAGACCCAGTACTTC; CDR3: CASRPLAVRETQYF
V: TRBV28; J: TRBJ2-7; length: 15; D: NA; size: many; DNA: TGTGCCAGCAGTTTCACGCGCCAGGGTAACTACGAGCAGTACTTC; CDR3: CASSFTRQGNYEQYF
V: TRBV5-8; J: TRBJ1-2; length: 15; D: NA; size: NA; DNA: TGTGCCAGCAGCCCGGATGGCGTAGGCTCCTATGGCTACACCTTC; CDR3: CASSPDGVGSYGYTF
V: TRBV7-3; J: TRBJ2-5; length: 15; D: NA; size: many; DNA: TGTGCCAGCAGCTTAAGTGCACAGCCACAAGAGACCCAGTACTTC; CDR3: CASSLSAQPQETQYF
V: TRBV2; J: TRBJ2-1; length: 15; D: TRBD2; size: NA; DNA: TGTGCCAGCAGTGTACGTACTAGCGGTTACAATGAGCAGTTCTTC; CDR3: CASSVRTSGYNEQFF
V: TRBV7-9; J: TRBJ1-1; length: 14; D: TRBD1; size: many; DNA: TGTGCCAGCAGCTTAAGGGGGCTCGACACTGAAGCTTTCTTT; CDR3: CASSLRGLDTEAFF
V: TRBV7-9; J: TRBJ2-6; length: 16; D: NA; size: NA; DNA: TGTGCCAGCTCACCAATCCAGCGCTCTGGGGCCAACGTCCTGACTTTC; CDR3: CASSPIQRSGANVLTF
V: TRBV7-4; J: TRBJ1-4; length: 16; D: NA; size: many; DNA: TGTGCCAGCAGCCAGTGGGGGGAAGGCGCTAATGAAAAACTGTTTTTT; CDR3: CASSQWGEGANEKLFF
V: TRBV20-1; J: TRBJ2-7; length: 14; D: TRBD2; size: NA; DNA: TGCAGTGCCCCGATAGCGGGAGTGAGCTACGAGCAGTACTTC; CDR3: CSAPIAGVSYEQYF